This T cell receptor beta chain originates from a study of cytomegalovirus exposure and HLA in healthy donors. Trimming pared 5 bases from V and 4 bases from J, leaving 18 bases between. This CDR3 has 16 residues. Germline V CDR1 and CDR2: SGHVS, FNYEAQ. Amplification used 60 Vbeta primers and 13 Jbeta primers. Per the authors' pipeline: It was a later analysis that counted about 80 million unique TCR beta chains, of which roughly 10 million were shared. Produced via immunoSEQ multiplex PCR; TCRdb's table is partial and in-frame only. The V and J calls and the clone size are those of that table, but D and trimming were determined from the DNA. Its table lists about 210,000 clones. Worth noting for this clone: Its target is unknown.

Overall study findings and caveats: TCR beta V- and J-gene trimming, according to a later analysis, was linked to a missense DCLRE1C variant. Later work found most CMV-associated TCR beta chains apparently HLA-restricted. HLA alleles showed associations with 16,951 TCR beta sequences in a later analysis, at a 0.05 false discovery rate.

This clonotype was obtained from a woman in her twenties or thirties in good health and CMV-seropositive. The chain joins TRBV7-6 to TRBJ1-5; tentative D call: TRBD1 (6 bases). The sequenced material came from PBMCs. The DNA for the CDR3 is TGTGCCAGCAGCCCATGGGGGGGGACACCTAATCAGCCCCAGCATTTT. Encoded protein: CASSPWGGTPNQPQHF.